This T cell receptor (beta chain) comes out of a study of blood T cell repertoires in COVID-19. At the level of the study: The analysed material was cDNA or gDNA that came from T cells, B-cell-depleted T cells, or PBMCs.

The V end lost 6 bases, the J end lost 4 bases, and 4 bases lay between the germline ends. In germline, CDR1 is MNHEY, CDR2 SMNVEV (reference sequence). CDR3 size: 11 residues. TCRdb keeps only in-frame clones here, not all; method: immunoSEQ multiplex PCR. Of about 290,000 clones in the sample, 85% are singletons; the top ten hold 4.1%. Material: peripheral blood. The receptor was isolated from a woman between 45 and 60 years old with active or convalescent COVID-19. V usage is TRBV27 and J usage is TRBJ1-3; D is unresolved. CDR3 in amino acids: CASRSGNTIYF. CDR3 DNA: TGTGCCAGCAGATCGGGAAACACCATATATTTT.